This T cell receptor (beta chain) comes out of a study of cytomegalovirus exposure and HLA in healthy donors. Study observations and caveats: No immune exposure information besides CMV serostatus was available. The likely explanation for a cluster of highly shared sequence variants was sequencing artifact. According to a later analysis, donors in an Asian-associated ancestry cluster reportedly had fewer N-insertions than the roughly 640-donor mean.

PCR involved 60 Vbeta and 13 Jbeta primers. Authors' data handling: The count from a later analysis was roughly 80 million unique TCR beta chains, 9 million to 12 million of them shared. Clones were read by immunoSEQ multiplex PCR, and TCRdb kept only the in-frame ones, dropping some. V, J and clone size are taken as reported in that table, and D and trimming were inferred from the DNA itself. The sample yields around 200,000 clones, over 60% seen once. About this clone: As yet, its antigen is unknown.

The germline gives CDR1 SQVTM, CDR2 ANQGSEA. The CDR3 is made up of 13 amino acids. V was trimmed by 7 bases and J by 2 bases, leaving 14 bases between them. The sequence came from a middle-aged man in good health and CMV-seronegative. The sample taken for sequencing was PBMCs. The rearrangement links TRBV29-1 to TRBJ1-1, with D possibly TRBD1 on 5 matching bases. The CDR3 nucleotides are TGCAGCGCCAGAACAGGCCTTAACACTGAAGCTTTCTTT. It codes for CSARTGLNTEAFF. The full variable domain, with the rest looked up from reference TRBV29-1 and TRBJ1-1, is SAVISQKPSRDICQRGTSLTIQCQVDSQVTMMFWYRQQPGQSLTLIATANQGSEATYESGFVIDKFPISRPNLTFSTLTVSNMSPEDSSIYLCSARTGLNTEAFFGQGTRLTVV.